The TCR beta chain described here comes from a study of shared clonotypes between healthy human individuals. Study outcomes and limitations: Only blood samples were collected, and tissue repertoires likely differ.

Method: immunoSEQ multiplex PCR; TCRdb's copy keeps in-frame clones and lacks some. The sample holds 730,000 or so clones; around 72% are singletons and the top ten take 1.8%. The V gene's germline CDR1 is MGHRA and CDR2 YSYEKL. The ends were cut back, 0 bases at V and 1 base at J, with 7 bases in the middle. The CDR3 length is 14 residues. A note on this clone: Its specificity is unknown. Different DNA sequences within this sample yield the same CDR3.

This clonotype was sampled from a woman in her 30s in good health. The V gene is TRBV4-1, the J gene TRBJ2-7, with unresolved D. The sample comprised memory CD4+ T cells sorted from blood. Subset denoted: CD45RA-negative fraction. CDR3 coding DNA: TGCGCCAGCAGCCAAGATCCTGGGTCCTACGAGCAGTACTTC. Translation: CASSQDPGSYEQYF.